These T cell receptor beta chains were read from a single sample in a study of T cells in Graves' hyperthyroidism and ophthalmopathy. TCRdb ran MiXCR on the multiplex PCR reads and lists one entry per CDR3 protein. The table lists over 700,000 distinct CDR3 sequences, 38% of them singletons. Sequencing used blood. These receptor sequences come from a man between 18 and 35 years old with Graves' hyperthyroidism. The CDR3 runs from the conserved cysteine through the conserved F or W. D genes are given only for firm matches. Size values are once, few and many counts, or a class for expanded clones, and some rows have none.

-,TRBJ2-5,-,TRBV7-9,TGTGCCAGCAGCTTCCCGGCTCGGTGGGAGACCCAGTACTTC,CASSFPARWETQYF
-,TRBJ2-7,many,TRBV10-2,TGCGCCAGCAATCCGGGACAAATTTACGAGCAGTACTTC,CASNPGQIYEQYF
TRBD1,TRBJ1-2,-,TRBV15,TGTGCCACCAGCAAAAGGGACAGCTACTGTGGCCACACCTTC,CATSKRDSYCGHTF
-,TRBJ1-1,-,TRBV29-1,TGCAGCGCTTACAGGGTTCAAGGGTTGGCTGAAGCTTTCTTT,CSAYRVQGLAEAFF
-,TRBJ1-1,many,TRBV9,TGTGCCAGCAGCGTACAAGGTAGAGAAGCTTTCTTT,CASSVQGREAFF
-,TRBJ1-1,-,TRBV7-6,TGTGCCAGCAGCTTAGGTGAAGGTGGCGGGACTGAAGCTTTCTTT,CASSLGEGGGTEAFF
-,TRBJ2-2,few,TRBV7-8,TGTGCCAGCAGCTTAGGACAGACGAACACCGGGGAGCTGTTTTTT,CASSLGQTNTGELFF
-,TRBJ2-7,-,TRBV2,TGTGCCAGCAGTGAACAGGGGGGCGCGGGGGACCTCTACGAGCAGTACTTC,CASSEQGGAGDLYEQYF
TRBD1,TRBJ1-2,-,TRBV12-3/TRBV12-4,TGTGCCATCAGTGACCCCGGGACAGGGGGCTACACCTTC,CAISDPGTGGYTF
-,TRBJ2-7,-,TRBV10-3,TGTGCTACCGACTTCCCCTACGAGCAGTACTTC,CATDFPYEQYF
-,TRBJ1-1,-,TRBV6-4,TGTGCCAGCAGTGAGGCACCTGGCACTGAAGCTTTCTTT,CASSEAPGTEAFF
-,TRBJ1-1,-,TRBV12-3/TRBV12-4,TGTGCCAGCTCTCTACACGGCGTCGACACTGAAGCTTTCTTT,CASSLHGVDTEAFF
TRBD1,TRBJ1-5,-,TRBV19,TGTGCCTGGAGTTTCGGGACAGGGGTAAAACAGCCCCAGCATTTT,CAWSFGTGVKQPQHF
-,TRBJ1-1,few,TRBV9,TGTGCCAGCAGCCCCAGAAGACAGGTGAACACTGAAGCTTTCTTT,CASSPRRQVNTEAFF
TRBD2,TRBJ2-2,-,TRBV2,TGTGCCAGCAGGGCGGGGGTCGGGGAGCTGTTTTTT,CASRAGVGELFF
TRBD1,TRBJ2-5,many,TRBV9,TGTGCCAGCAGCGTAGTAGGGACAGGGCGAGAGACCCAGTACTTC,CASSVVGTGRETQYF
-,TRBJ1-5,-,TRBV10-3,TGTGCCATCAGTGACCCTGGGGATAGCAATCAGCCCCAGCATTTT,CAISDPGDSNQPQHF
-,TRBJ1-1,many,TRBV7-2,TGTGCCAGCAGCTTAGCGGCGGGAGGGTACACTGAAGCTTTCTTT,CASSLAAGGYTEAFF
-,TRBJ2-5,-,TRBV29-1,TGCAGCATGGTAGTGGGGCTCCAAGAGACCCAGTACTTC,CSMVVGLQETQYF
TRBD1,TRBJ1-5,many,TRBV15,TGTGCCACCACGCTTGACAGGGGAAAGTCTCAGCCCCAGCATTTT,CATTLDRGKSQPQHF
-,TRBJ1-3,-,TRBV5-1,TGTGCCAGCAGCTTAGAGGTTGCCTCTGGAAACACCATATATTTT,CASSLEVASGNTIYF
-,TRBJ2-2,-,TRBV7-3,TGTGCCAGCAACTTAACCCCTTACACCGGGGAGCTGTTTTTT,CASNLTPYTGELFF
-,TRBJ2-5,many,TRBV29-1,TGCAGCGTTGCAGGAGGGGGCTTC,CSVAGGGF
-,TRBJ1-1,few,TRBV5-1,TGCGCCAGCAGCTTGGACGACGGTGGGGTGACCACTGAAGCTTTCTTT,CASSLDDGGVTTEAFF
TRBD1,TRBJ2-5,-,TRBV7-9,TGTGCCAGCAGCCCCCCAACAGGGGACCAAGAGACCCAGTACTTC,CASSPPTGDQETQYF
TRBD1,TRBJ1-1,-,TRBV5-1,TGCGCCAGCAGCTTGGGTGAGGGGGCGAGGACTGAAGCTTTCTTT,CASSLGEGARTEAFF
TRBD1,TRBJ1-2,-,TRBV6-5,TGTGCCAGCAGCCCTGGACAGGCGAAGGGCTACACCTTC,CASSPGQAKGYTF
-,TRBJ2-2,-,TRBV7-8,TGTGCCTGGAGTCTGACGGGTACCGGGGAGCTGTTTTTT,CAWSLTGTGELFF
-,TRBJ1-5,-,TRBV6-5,TGTGCCAGCAGTTACTCGGGAACTGAGCCCCAGCATTTT,CASSYSGTEPQHF
-,TRBJ1-6,-,TRBV13,TGTGCCAGCAGCCCCCAGACTAGCGGGAGGGCATCCTATAATTCACCCCTCCACTTT,CASSPQTSGRASYNSPLHF
TRBD2,TRBJ2-5,-,TRBV20-1,TGCAGTGACCCGGGGGGGACCGAGCAAGAGACCCAGTACTTC,CSDPGGTEQETQYF
-,TRBJ2-2,many,TRBV24-1,TGTGCCACCAGTGATTTGCTCACCGGGGAGCTGTTTTTT,CATSDLLTGELFF
-,TRBJ2-7,many,TRBV5-1,TGCGCCAGCAGCTTGGAACCCGGGAGCTCCTACGAGCAGTACTTC,CASSLEPGSSYEQYF
TRBD1,TRBJ1-2,-,TRBV29-1,TGCAGCGCCGCAGGGGGACAGGACCCTCGTGGCTACACCTTC,CSAAGGQDPRGYTF
-,TRBJ2-7,-,TRBV25-1,TGTGCCAGCAGTTCGACAGAGGAGCAGTACTTC,CASSSTEEQYF
TRBD1,TRBJ2-5,-,TRBV12-3/TRBV12-4,TGTGCCAGCAGTTGGGGACAGGGGGGAGAGACCCACTACTTC,CASSWGQGGETHYF
TRBD1,TRBJ2-7,-,TRBV6-4,TGTGCCAGCAGAGACCACAGGGGACCCAGAGCCTACGAGCAGTACTTC,CASRDHRGPRAYEQYF
TRBD1,TRBJ2-2,-,TRBV19,TGTGCCAGTAGAAATCTCGTGGCGGGACAGGGAGTAACCGGGGAGCTGTTTTTT,CASRNLVAGQGVTGELFF
TRBD2,TRBJ2-7,-,TRBV6-5,TGTGCCAGCAGGCTGACTAGCGGGGGTTCCTACGAGCAGTACTTC,CASRLTSGGSYEQYF
-,TRBJ1-1,-,TRBV7-9,TGTGCCAGCAGCTTATGGGGTAACACTGAAGCTTCCTTT,CASSLWGNTEASF